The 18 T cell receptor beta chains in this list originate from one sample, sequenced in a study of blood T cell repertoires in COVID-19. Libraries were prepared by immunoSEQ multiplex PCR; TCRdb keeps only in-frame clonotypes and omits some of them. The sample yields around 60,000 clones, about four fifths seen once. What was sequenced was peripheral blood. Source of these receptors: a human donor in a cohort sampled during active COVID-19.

Here the CDR3 DNA reads TGTGCCAGCCAAGCGGACAGGTCCCTAGAGACCCAGTACTTC. It yields the protein CASQADRSLETQYF. The gene calls are TRBV2 and TRBJ2-5, with TRBD1 matching over 7 bases. This CDR3 has 14 amino acids. The junction had 10 bases not matched to a gene; V was cut back by 8 bases and J by 4 bases. The germline V gene has CDR1 SNHLY and CDR2 FYNNEI.

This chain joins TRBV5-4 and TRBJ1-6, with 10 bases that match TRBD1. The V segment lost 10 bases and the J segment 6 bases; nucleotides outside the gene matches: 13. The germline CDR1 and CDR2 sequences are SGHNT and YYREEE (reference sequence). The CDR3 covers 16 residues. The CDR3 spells CASGAPTGGSNSPLHF. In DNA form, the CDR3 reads TGTGCCTCGGGGGCACCGACAGGGGGCAGTAATTCACCCCTCCACTTT.

For the CDR3, the DNA is TGTGCCAGCAGCTTAAACTCCAATGAGCAGTTCTTC. Translating it yields CASSLNSNEQFF. The chain recombines TRBV7-3 with TRBJ2-1; D ambiguous. CDR1 and CDR2 (germline): SGHTA, FQGTGA. The CDR3 spans 12 residues. Trimming removed 1 base from V and 6 bases from J, with 4 bases in between.

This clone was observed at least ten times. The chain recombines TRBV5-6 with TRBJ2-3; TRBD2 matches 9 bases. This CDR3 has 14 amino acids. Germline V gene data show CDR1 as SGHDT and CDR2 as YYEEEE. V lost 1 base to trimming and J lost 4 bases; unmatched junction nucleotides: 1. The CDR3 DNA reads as TGTGCCAGCAGCTTGCTAGCGGGATCAGATACGCAGTATTTT. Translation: CASSLLAGSDTQYF.

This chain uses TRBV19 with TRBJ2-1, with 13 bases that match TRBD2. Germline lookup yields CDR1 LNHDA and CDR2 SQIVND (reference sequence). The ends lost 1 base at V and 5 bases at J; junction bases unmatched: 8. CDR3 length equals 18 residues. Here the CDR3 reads CASSIAGPGLAGHNEQFF. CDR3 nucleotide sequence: TGTGCCAGTAGTATAGCGGGACCGGGACTAGCGGGGCACAATGAGCAGTTCTTC. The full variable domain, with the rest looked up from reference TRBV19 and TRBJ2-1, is DGGITQSPKYLFRKEGQNVTLSCEQNLNHDAMYWYRQDPGQGLRLIYYSQIVNDFQKGDIAEGYSVSREKKESFPLTVTSAQKNPTAFYLCASSIAGPGLAGHNEQFFGPGTRLTVL.

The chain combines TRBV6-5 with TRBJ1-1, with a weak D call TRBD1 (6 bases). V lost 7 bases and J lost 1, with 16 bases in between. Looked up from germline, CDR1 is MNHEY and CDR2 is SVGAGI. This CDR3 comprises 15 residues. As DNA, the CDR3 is TGTGCCAGCAAAGCAGTCACAGGGACGAACACTGAAGCTTTCTTT. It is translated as CASKAVTGTNTEAFF.

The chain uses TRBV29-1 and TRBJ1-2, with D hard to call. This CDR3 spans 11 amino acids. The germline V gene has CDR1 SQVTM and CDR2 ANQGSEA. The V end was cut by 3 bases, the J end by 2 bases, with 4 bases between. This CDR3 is CSVDMNYGYTF. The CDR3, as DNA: TGCAGCGTTGACATGAACTATGGCTACACCTTC.

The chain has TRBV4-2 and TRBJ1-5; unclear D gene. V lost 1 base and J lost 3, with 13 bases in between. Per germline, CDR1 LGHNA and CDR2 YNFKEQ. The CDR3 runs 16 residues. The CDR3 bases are TGTGCCAGCAGCCAAGCTCGTGCGAGTGCCAATCAGCCCCAGCATTTT. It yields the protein CASSQARASANQPQHF.

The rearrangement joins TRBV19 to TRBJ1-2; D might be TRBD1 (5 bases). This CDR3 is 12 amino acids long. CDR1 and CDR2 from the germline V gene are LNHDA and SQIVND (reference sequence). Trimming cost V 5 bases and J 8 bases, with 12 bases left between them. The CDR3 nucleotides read TGTGCCAGTAGTCCGAGGGGAGGCGGCTACACCTTC. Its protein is CASSPRGGGYTF.

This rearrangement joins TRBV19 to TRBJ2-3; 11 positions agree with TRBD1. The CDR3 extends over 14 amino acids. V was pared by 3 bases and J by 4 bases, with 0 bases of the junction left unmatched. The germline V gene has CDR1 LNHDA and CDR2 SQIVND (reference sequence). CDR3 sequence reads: CASSMGQGADTQYF. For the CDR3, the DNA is TGTGCCAGTAGTATGGGACAGGGGGCAGATACGCAGTATTTT.

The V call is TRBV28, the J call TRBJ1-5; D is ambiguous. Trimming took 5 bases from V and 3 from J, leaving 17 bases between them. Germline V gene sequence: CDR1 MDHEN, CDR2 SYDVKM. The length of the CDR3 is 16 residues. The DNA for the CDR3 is TGTGCCAGCAGTCCTCGTGGCAGATTGCCCAATCAGCCCCAGCATTTT. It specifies CASSPRGRLPNQPQHF.

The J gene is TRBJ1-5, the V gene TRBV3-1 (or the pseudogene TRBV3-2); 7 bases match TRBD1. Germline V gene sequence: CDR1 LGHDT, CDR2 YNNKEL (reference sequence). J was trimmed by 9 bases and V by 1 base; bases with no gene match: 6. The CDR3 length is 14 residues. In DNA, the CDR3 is TGTGCCAGCAGCCAAGGCAGGGGGACATCGCCCCAGCATTTT. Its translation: CASSQGRGTSPQHF.

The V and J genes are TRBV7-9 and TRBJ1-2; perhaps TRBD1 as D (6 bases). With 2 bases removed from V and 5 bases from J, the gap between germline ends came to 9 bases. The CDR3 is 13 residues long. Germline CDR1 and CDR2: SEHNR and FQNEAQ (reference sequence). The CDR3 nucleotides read TGTGCCAGCAGCTTACAGGGGCGATATGGCTACACCTTC. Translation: CASSLQGRYGYTF.

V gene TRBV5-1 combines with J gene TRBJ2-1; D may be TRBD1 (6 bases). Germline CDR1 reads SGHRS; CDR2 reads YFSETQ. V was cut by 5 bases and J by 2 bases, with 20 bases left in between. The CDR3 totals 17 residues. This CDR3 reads CASRRGNDRFAYNEQFF. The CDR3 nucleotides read TGCGCCAGCAGGAGGGGAAACGACAGGTTTGCCTACAATGAGCAGTTCTTC. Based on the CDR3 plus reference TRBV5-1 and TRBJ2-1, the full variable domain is KAGVTQTPRYLIKTRGQQVTLSCSPISGHRSVSWYQQTPGQGLQFLFEYFSETQRNKGNFPGRFSGRQFSNSRSEMNVSTLELGDSALYLCASRRGNDRFAYNEQFFGPGTRLTVL.

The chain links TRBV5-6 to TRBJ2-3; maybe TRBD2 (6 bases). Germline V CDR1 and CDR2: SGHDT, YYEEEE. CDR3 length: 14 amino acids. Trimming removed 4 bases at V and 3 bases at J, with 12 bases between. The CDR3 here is CASSRRLVTDTQYF. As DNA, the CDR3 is TGTGCCAGCAGCAGGCGACTAGTAACAGATACGCAGTATTTT.

Written as DNA, the CDR3 is TGTGCCAGCAGCTTAGGCACCGCCTCCGCGGAGACCCAGTACTTC. Its translation is CASSLGTASAETQYF. This sequence joins TRBV7-9 and TRBJ2-5; D call uncertain. This CDR3 contains 15 residues. Germline CDR1 is SEHNR and CDR2 is FQNEAQ (reference sequence). Trimming stripped 1 base from V and 5 bases from J, with 14 bases between.

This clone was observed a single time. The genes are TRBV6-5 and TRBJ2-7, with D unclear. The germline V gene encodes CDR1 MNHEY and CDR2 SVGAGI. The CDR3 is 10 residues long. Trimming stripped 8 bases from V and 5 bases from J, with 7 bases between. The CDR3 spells CASPVHEQYF. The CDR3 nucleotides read TGTGCCAGCCCTGTTCACGAGCAGTACTTC.

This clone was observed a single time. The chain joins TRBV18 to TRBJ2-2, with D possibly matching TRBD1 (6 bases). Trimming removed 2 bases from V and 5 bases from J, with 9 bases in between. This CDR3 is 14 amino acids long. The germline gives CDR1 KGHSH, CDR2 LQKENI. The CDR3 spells CASSPGQLTGELFF. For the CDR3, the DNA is TGTGCCAGCTCACCAGGACAGTTAACCGGGGAGCTGTTTTTT.